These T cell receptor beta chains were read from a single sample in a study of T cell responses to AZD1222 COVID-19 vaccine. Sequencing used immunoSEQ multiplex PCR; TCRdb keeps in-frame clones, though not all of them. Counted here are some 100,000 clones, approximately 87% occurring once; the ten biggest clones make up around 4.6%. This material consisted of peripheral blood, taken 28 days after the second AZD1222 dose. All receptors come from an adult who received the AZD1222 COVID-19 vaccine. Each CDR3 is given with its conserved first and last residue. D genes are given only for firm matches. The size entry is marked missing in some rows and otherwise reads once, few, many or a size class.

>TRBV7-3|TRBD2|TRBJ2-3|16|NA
CASSLGLAGFTDTQYF
TGTGCCAGCAGCTTAGGACTAGCGGGTTTCACAGATACGCAGTATTTT
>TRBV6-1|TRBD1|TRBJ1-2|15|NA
CASSEAPTGGGGYTF
TGTGCCAGCAGTGAAGCCCCGACAGGGGGCGGTGGCTACACCTTC
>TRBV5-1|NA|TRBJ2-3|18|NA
CASSLGRRGGWSTDTQYF
TGCGCCAGCAGCTTGGGGCGCCGAGGGGGTTGGAGCACAGATACGCAGTATTTT
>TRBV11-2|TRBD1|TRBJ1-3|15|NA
CASSFPGGFGNTIYF
TGTGCCAGCAGCTTCCCAGGGGGCTTTGGAAACACCATATATTTT
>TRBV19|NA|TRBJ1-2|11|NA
CASKRGLGYTF
TGTGCCAGTAAGAGGGGGTTGGGCTACACCTTC
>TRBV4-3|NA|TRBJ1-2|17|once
CASSQAYRTTLRDGYTF
TGCGCCAGCAGCCAAGCCTATAGGACAACCTTAAGAGATGGCTACACCTTC
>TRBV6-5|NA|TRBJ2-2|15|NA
CASSPLAFNTGELFF
TGTGCCAGCAGTCCGTTAGCGTTCAACACCGGGGAGCTGTTTTTT
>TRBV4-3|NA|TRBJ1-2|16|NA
CASSQDLGRTSHGYTF
TGCGCCAGCAGCCAAGATCTGGGCAGAACTTCACATGGCTACACCTTC
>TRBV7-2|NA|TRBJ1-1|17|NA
CASSIRQSITLDTEAFF
TGTGCCAGCAGCATACGACAGTCTATTACATTGGACACTGAAGCTTTCTTT
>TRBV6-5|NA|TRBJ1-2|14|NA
CASKVWDQDYGYTF
TGTGCCAGCAAAGTGTGGGACCAGGACTATGGCTACACCTTC
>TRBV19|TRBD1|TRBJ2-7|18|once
CASTLPQRVTGGNYEQYF
TGTGCCAGTACTTTGCCTCAGAGAGTCACAGGGGGCAACTACGAGCAGTACTTC
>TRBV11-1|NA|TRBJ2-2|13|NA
CASRRTNTGELFF
TGTGCCAGCAGACGGACGAACACCGGGGAGCTGTTTTTT
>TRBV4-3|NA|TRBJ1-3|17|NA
CASSQGLGGPSGNTIYF
TGCGCCAGCAGCCAAGGCTTGGGGGGCCCGAGTGGAAACACCATATATTTT
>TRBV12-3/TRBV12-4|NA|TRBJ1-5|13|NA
CASSPREDQPQHF
TGTGCCAGCAGTCCCCGGGAGGATCAGCCCCAGCATTTT
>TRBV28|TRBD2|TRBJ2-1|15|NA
CASSLAGGPSDEQFF
TGTGCCAGCAGTCTAGCGGGAGGGCCCTCGGATGAGCAGTTCTTC
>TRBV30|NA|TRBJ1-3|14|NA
CAWRTKGAGNTIYF
TGTGCCTGGAGGACGAAGGGGGCTGGAAACACCATATATTTT
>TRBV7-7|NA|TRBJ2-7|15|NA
CASSPGRGLSYEQYF
TGTGCCAGCAGCCCTGGCAGGGGCCTCTCCTACGAGCAGTACTTC
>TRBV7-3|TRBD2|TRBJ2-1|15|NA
CASSLEGGGHNEQFF
TGTGCCAGCAGCTTAGAGGGCGGGGGGCACAATGAGCAGTTCTTC
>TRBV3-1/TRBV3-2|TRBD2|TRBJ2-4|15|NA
CASSQGLAGGFIQYF
TGTGCCAGCAGCCAAGGACTAGCGGGAGGCTTCATTCAGTACTTC
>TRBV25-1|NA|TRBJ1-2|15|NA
CASSAIGAARRGYTF
TGTGCCAGCAGTGCGATAGGGGCAGCCAGGAGGGGCTACACCTTC
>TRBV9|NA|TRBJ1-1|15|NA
CASSGPGLLNTEAFF
TGTGCCAGCAGCGGGCCGGGCTTACTGAACACTGAAGCTTTCTTT
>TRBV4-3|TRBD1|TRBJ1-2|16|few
CASSQEHRGLRYGYTF
TGCGCCAGCAGCCAGGAGCACAGGGGGCTTAGATATGGCTACACCTTC
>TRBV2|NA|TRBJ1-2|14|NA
CASPEGQGMRGYTF
TGTGCCAGCCCCGAGGGCCAGGGAATGAGGGGCTACACCTTC
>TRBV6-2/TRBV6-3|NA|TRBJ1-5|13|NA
CASSYSMTKPQHF
TGTGCCAGCAGTTACTCGATGACGAAACCCCAGCATTTT
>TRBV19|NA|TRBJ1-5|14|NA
CASRPGQGSRPQHF
TGTGCCAGTAGACCGGGACAAGGGAGTCGGCCCCAGCATTTT
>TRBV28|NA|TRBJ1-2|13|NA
CASSRAANYGYTF
TGTGCCAGCAGTCGTGCAGCTAACTATGGCTACACCTTC
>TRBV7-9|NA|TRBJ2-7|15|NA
CASSPLGGVVAEQYF
TGTGCCAGCAGCCCCCTGGGCGGTGTAGTCGCCGAGCAGTACTTC
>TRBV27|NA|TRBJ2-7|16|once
CASSLSSPPGSYEQYF
TGTGCCAGCAGTTTATCCAGTCCACCCGGCTCCTACGAGCAGTACTTC
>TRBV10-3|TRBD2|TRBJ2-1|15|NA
CAIREGLADNNGQFF
TGTGCCATCAGAGAGGGACTAGCGGACAACAATGGACAGTTCTTC
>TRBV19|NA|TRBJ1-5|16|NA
CASSLESRPGIQPQHF
TGTGCCAGTAGCCTCGAGAGTCGGCCTGGCATTCAGCCCCAGCATTTT
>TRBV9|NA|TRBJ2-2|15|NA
CASSVALGFTGELFF
TGTGCCAGCAGCGTAGCGCTTGGCTTTACCGGGGAGCTGTTTTTT
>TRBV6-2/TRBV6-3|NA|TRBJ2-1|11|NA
CASSYGSEQFF
TGTGCCAGCAGTTACGGTAGTGAGCAGTTCTTC
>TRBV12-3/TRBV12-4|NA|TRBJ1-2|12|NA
CASSLGGLGYTF
TGTGCCAGCAGTTTGGGGGGACTCGGCTACACCTTC
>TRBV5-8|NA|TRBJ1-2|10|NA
CASSLLGYTF
TGTGCCAGCAGCCTCTTGGGCTACACCTTC
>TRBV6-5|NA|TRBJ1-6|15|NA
CASTPRGSYNSPLHF
TGTGCCAGCACCCCCCGAGGGTCCTATAATTCACCCCTCCACTTT
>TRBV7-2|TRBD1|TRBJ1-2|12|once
CASSHRGGGYTF
TGTGCCAGCAGCCACAGGGGCGGGGGCTACACCTTC
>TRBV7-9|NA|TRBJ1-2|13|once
CASSLGVVAGYTF
TGTGCCAGCAGCTTAGGTGTGGTTGCTGGCTACACCTTC
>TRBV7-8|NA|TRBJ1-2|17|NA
CASSLGETVIFQWGYTF
TGTGCCAGCAGCTTAGGGGAGACAGTAATCTTCCAATGGGGCTACACCTTC
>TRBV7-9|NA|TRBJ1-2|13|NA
CASSFQPHNGYTF
TGTGCCAGCAGCTTCCAACCGCATAACGGCTACACCTTC
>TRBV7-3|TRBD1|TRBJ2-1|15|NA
CASSFTGGPLPGQFF
TGTGCCAGCAGCTTCACAGGGGGCCCATTACCCGGGCAGTTCTTC
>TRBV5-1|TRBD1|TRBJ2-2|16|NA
CASRGQGVGPPGELFF
TGCGCCAGCCGAGGACAGGGGGTCGGACCACCCGGGGAGCTGTTTTTT
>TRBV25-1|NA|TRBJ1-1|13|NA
CASSRGGDTEAFF
TGTGCCAGCAGTCGGGGGGGTGACACTGAAGCTTTCTTT
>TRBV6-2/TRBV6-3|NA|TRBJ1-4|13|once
CASSKGSYGKLFF
TGTGCCAGCAGCAAAGGTAGCTACGGAAAACTGTTTTTT
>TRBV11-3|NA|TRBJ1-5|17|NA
CASSSCMGPKRGQPQHF
TGTGCCAGCAGCTCCTGTATGGGACCTAAACGGGGACAGCCCCAGCATTTT
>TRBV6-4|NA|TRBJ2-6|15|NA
CASSDWGSGANVLTF
TGTGCCAGCAGTGATTGGGGCTCTGGGGCCAACGTCCTGACTTTC
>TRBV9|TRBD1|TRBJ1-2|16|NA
CASSVGRSGGDYGYTF
TGTGCCAGCAGCGTAGGGAGGTCAGGGGGCGATTATGGCTACACCTTC
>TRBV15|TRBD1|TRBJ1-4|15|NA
CATSPGGSDNEKLFF
TGTGCCACCAGCCCAGGGGGTTCCGATAATGAAAAACTGTTTTTT
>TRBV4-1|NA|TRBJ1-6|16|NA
CASSRATDIPAGPLHF
TGCGCCAGCAGCCGAGCAACGGACATCCCCGCCGGGCCCCTCCACTTT
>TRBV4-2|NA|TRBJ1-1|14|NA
CASSQVRDHTEAFF
TGTGCCAGCAGCCAAGTCAGGGATCACACTGAAGCTTTCTTT
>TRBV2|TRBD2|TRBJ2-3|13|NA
CASRGSGGGAQYF
TGTGCCAGCAGGGGTAGCGGGGGAGGAGCGCAGTATTTT
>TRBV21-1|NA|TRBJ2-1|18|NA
CASSKAGTSGRPYNEQFF
TGTGCCAGCAGCAAAGCCGGGACTAGCGGGAGACCCTACAATGAGCAGTTCTTC
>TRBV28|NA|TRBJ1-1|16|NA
CASSLVRGAGNTEAFF
TGTGCCAGCAGTTTAGTAAGGGGGGCGGGGAACACTGAAGCTTTCTTT
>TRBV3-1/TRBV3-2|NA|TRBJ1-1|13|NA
CASSQDLRGEAFF
TGTGCCAGCAGCCAAGATCTGCGGGGTGAAGCTTTCTTT
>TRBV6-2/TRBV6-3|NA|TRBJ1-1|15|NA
CASSYNWGRNTEAFF
TGTGCCAGCAGTTACAACTGGGGTCGGAACACTGAAGCTTTCTTT